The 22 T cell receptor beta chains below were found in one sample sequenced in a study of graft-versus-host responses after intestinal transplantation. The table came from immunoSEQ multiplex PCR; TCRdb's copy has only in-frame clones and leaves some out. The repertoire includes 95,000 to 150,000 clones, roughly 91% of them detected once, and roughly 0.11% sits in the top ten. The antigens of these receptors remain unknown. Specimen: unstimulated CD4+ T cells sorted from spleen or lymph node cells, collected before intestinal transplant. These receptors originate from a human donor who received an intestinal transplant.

The CDR3 coding sequence is TGTGCCTGGAGGTGGGACAGGAGGGGGAACACCATATATTTT. Translated, it gives CAWRWDRRGNTIYF. V gene TRBV30 combines with J gene TRBJ1-3; 8 bases map to TRBD1. CDR1 and CDR2 from the germline V gene are GTSNPN and SVGIG (reference sequence). Germline trimming cut 3 bases from V and 7 bases from J; bases unmatched to any gene: 8. The CDR3 has 14 amino acids.

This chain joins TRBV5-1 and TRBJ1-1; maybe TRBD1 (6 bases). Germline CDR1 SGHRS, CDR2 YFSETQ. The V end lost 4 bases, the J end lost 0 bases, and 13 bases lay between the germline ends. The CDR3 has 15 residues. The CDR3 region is CASSLQGDLNTEAFF. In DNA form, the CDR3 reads TGCGCCAGCAGCCTACAGGGAGATCTGAACACTGAAGCTTTCTTT.

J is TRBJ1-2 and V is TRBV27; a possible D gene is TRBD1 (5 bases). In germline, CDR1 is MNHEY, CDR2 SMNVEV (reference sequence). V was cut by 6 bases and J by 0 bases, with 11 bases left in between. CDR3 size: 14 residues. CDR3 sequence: CASSGAGPNYGYTF. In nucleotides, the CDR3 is TGTGCCAGCAGCGGGGCAGGGCCTAACTATGGCTACACCTTC.

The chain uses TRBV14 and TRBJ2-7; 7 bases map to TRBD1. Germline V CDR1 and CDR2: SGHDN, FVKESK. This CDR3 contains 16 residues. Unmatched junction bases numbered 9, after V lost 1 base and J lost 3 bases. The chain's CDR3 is CASSQGLRDSRYEQYF. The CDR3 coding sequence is TGTGCCAGCAGCCAAGGTTTACGGGACAGTCGCTACGAGCAGTACTTC.

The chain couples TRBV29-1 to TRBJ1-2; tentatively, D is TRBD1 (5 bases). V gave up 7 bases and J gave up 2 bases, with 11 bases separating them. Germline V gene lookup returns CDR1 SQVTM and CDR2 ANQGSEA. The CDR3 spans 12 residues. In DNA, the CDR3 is TGCAGCGCCGGGACGGAGAACTATGGCTACACCTTC. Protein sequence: CSAGTENYGYTF. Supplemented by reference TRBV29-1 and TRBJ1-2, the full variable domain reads SAVISQKPSRDICQRGTSLTIQCQVDSQVTMMFWYRQQPGQSLTLIATANQGSEATYESGFVIDKFPISRPNLTFSTLTVSNMSPEDSSIYLCSAGTENYGYTFGSGTRLTVV.

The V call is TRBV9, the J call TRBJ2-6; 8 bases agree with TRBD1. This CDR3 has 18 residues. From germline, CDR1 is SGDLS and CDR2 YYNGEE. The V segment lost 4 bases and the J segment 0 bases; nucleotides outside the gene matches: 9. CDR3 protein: CASSRMGTGLSGANVLTF. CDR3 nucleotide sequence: TGTGCCAGCAGCAGAATGGGGACAGGCCTCTCTGGGGCCAACGTCCTGACTTTC.

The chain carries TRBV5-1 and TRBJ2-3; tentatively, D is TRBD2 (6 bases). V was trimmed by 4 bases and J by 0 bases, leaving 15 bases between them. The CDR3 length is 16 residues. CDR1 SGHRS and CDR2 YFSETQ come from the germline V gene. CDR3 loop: CASSQRVGTSTDTQYF. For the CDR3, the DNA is TGCGCCAGCAGCCAAAGGGTCGGGACTAGCACAGATACGCAGTATTTT.

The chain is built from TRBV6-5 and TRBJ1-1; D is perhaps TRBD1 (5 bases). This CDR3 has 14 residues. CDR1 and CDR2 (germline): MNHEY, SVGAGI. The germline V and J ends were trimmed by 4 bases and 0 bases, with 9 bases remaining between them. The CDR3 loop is CASSSGPLNTEAFF. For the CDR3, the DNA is TGTGCCAGCAGTTCAGGGCCTTTGAACACTGAAGCTTTCTTT.

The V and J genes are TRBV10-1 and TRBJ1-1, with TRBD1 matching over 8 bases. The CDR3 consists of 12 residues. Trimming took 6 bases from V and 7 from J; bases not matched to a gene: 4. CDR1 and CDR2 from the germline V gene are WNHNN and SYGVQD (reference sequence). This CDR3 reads CASRAQGGEAFF. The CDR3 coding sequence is TGCGCCAGCAGAGCACAGGGGGGTGAAGCTTTCTTT.

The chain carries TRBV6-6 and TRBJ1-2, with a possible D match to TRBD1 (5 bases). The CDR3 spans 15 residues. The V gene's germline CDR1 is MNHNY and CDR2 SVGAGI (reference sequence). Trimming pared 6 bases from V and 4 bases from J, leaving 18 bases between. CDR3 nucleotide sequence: TGTGCCAGCAGGTATACAGGTCAAATGGGCTATGGCTACACCTTC. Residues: CASRYTGQMGYGYTF.

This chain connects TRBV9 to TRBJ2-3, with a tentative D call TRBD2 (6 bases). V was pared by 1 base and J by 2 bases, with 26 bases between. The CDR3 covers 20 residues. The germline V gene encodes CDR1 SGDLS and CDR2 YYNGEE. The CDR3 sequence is CASSVSPGGWPRRTTDTQYF. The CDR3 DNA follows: TGTGCCAGCAGCGTATCCCCTGGGGGGTGGCCTCGACGAACCACAGATACGCAGTATTTT.

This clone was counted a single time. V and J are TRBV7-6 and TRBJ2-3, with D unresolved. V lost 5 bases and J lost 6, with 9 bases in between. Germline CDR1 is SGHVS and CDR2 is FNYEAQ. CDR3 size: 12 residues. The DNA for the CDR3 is TGTGCCAGCAGCCCCAACGGGGATACGCAGTATTTT. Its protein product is CASSPNGDTQYF.

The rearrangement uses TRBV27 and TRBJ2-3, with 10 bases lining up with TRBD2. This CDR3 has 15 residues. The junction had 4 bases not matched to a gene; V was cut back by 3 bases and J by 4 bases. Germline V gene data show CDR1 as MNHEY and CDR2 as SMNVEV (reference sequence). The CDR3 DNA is TGTGCCAGCAGTTTCCTAGCGGGAGTAGCAGATACGCAGTATTTT. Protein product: CASSFLAGVADTQYF.

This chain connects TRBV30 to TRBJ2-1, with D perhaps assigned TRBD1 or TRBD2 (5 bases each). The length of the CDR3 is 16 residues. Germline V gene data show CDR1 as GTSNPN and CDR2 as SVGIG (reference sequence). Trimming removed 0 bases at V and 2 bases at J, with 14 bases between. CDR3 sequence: CAWSVRGRRAYNEQFF. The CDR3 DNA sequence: TGTGCCTGGAGTGTACGCGGGCGCAGGGCCTACAATGAGCAGTTCTTC.

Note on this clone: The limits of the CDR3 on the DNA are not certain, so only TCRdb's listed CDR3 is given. CDR3 loop: CASSSSPYEQYF. V is TRBV28 and J is TRBJ2-7. The CDR3 is 12 residues long, counting both termini. Germline-derived CDR1 and CDR2 are MDHEN and SYDVKM.

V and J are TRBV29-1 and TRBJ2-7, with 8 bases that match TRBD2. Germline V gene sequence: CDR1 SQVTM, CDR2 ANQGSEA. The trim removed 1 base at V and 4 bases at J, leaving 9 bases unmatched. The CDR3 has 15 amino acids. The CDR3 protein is CSVEAPAGVVYEQYF. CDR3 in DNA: TGCAGCGTTGAAGCCCCAGCGGGAGTAGTTTACGAGCAGTACTTC.

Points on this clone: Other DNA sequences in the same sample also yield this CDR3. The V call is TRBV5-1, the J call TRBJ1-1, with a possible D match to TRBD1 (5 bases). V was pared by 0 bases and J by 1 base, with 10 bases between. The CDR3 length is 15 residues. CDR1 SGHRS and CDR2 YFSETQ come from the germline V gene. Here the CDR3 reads CASSLEGLGNTEAFF. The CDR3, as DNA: TGCGCCAGCAGCTTGGAGGGGTTAGGGAACACTGAAGCTTTCTTT. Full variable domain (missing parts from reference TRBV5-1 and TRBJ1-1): KAGVTQTPRYLIKTRGQQVTLSCSPISGHRSVSWYQQTPGQGLQFLFEYFSETQRNKGNFPGRFSGRQFSNSRSEMNVSTLELGDSALYLCASSLEGLGNTEAFFGQGTRLTVV.

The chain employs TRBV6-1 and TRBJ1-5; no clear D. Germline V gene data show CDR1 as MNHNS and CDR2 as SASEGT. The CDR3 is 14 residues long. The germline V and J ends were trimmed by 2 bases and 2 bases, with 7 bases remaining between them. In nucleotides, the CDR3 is TGTGCCAGCAGTGAAATAGGTGGCAATCAGCCCCAGCATTTT. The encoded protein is CASSEIGGNQPQHF.

CDR3 amino acids: CASSFDRVKYEQYF. As DNA, the CDR3 is TGTGCCAGCAGCTTCGACAGGGTAAAGTACGAGCAGTACTTC. This chain links TRBV7-2 with TRBJ2-7; TRBD1 agrees at 7 bases. This CDR3 spans 14 amino acids. J gave up 4 bases and V 3 bases, and 6 bases lay outside the gene matches. Germline V gene data show CDR1 as SGHTA and CDR2 as FQGNSA.

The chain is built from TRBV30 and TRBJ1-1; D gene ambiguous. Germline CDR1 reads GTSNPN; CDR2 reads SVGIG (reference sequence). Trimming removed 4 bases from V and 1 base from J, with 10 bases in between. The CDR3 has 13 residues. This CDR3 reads CAWTGYPNTEAFF. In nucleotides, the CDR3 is TGTGCCTGGACCGGATATCCGAACACTGAAGCTTTCTTT.

In nucleotides, the CDR3 is TGTGCCAGCAGCCTGAGAGGACAGGGGTCCCTAAATGAGCAGTTCTTC. Residues: CASSLRGQGSLNEQFF. The chain carries TRBV27 and TRBJ2-1; 9 nucleotides agree with TRBD1. V dropped 6 bases and J dropped 7; count of bases not matched to a gene: 13. Germline lookup yields CDR1 MNHEY and CDR2 SMNVEV (reference sequence). CDR3 length: 16 amino acids.

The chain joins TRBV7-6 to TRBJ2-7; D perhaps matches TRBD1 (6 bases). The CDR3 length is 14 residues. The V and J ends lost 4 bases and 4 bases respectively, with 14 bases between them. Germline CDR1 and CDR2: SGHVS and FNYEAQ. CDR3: CASSSRPGQYEQYF. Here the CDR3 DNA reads TGTGCCAGCAGCTCCCGCCCTGGACAGTACGAGCAGTACTTC.